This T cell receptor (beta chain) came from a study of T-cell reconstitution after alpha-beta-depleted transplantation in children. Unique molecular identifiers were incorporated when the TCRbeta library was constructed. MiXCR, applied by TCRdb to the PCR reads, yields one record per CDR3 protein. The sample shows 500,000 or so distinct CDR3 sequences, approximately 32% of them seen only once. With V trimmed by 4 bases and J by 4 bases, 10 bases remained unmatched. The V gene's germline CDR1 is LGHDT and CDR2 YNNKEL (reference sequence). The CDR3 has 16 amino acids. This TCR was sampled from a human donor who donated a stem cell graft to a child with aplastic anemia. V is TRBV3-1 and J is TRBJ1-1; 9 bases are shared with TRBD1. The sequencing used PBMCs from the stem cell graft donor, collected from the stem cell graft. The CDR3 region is CASSPGTGFLGTEAFF. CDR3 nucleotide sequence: TGTGCCAGCAGCCCCGGGACAGGGTTTTTGGGCACTGAAGCTTTCTTT.